This TCR beta chain was documented in a study of graft-versus-host responses after intestinal transplantation. Study as a whole: Anti-thymocyte globulin induction was given to all recipients, followed by tacrolimus and steroids for roughly 3 years. Findings and limits, study-wide: GvH clones appeared in recipient marrow, some first in ileum or blood.

On this clone itself: Its specificity is unknown.

The method was immunoSEQ multiplex PCR; TCRdb's version includes in-frame clones alone and lacks a portion of them. The sample records approximately 76,000 clones, 84% being singletons. The sequence derives from a human donor who was the organ donor for an intestinal transplant. Sequencing used unstimulated CD4+ T cells sorted from spleen or lymph node cells, obtained before transplant.

The CDR3 protein is CASSPGPPREETQYF. CDR3 bases: TGTGCCAGCAGCCCAGGTCCTCCCAGGGAAGAGACCCAGTACTTC. The chain has TRBV28 and TRBJ2-5; perhaps TRBD1 as D (5 bases). The CDR3 is 15 residues long. Per the germline V gene, CDR1 is MDHEN and CDR2 is SYDVKM. The germline V and J ends were trimmed by 6 bases and 3 bases, with 17 bases remaining between them.